The 19 T cell receptor beta chains in this list originate from one sample, sequenced in a study of T cell responses to AZD1222 COVID-19 vaccine. TCRdb's copy holds only in-frame clones and misses some; the assay was immunoSEQ multiplex PCR. The sample includes tens of thousands of clones, 90% of them seen just once. The sample in question was peripheral blood, obtained on day 0 of AZD1222 vaccination. Every receptor here comes from an adult in good health.

This chain links TRBV11-1 with TRBJ1-2; D is uncertain. V was pared by 1 base and J by 3 bases, with 12 bases between. Germline V gene sequence: CDR1 SGHAT, CDR2 FQDESV (reference sequence). This CDR3 contains 15 residues. The DNA of the CDR3 is TGTGCCAGCAGCTTAGAGGGTTCCGTCGACTATGGCTACACCTTC. It translates to CASSLEGSVDYGYTF.

In this sample, this clone turned up once. Mismatch with germline at one junction end may stem from a read error. The rearrangement links TRBV27 to TRBJ2-1; 9 bases align to TRBD2. Germline CDR1 MNHEY, CDR2 SMNVEV (reference sequence). There are 14 residues in the CDR3. The CDR3 here is CASSISRGGLEQFF. CDR3 sequence (DNA): TGTGCCAGCAGTATATCGCGGGGGGGCCTTGAGCAGTTCTTC.

This chain connects TRBV3-1 (or the pseudogene TRBV3-2) to TRBJ1-5; D is unclear. Germline V CDR1 and CDR2: LGHDT, YNNKEL (reference sequence). Trimming left V 6 bases short and J 11 bases short, with 14 bases between. CDR3 length equals 12 residues. CDR3 sequence: CASSPSFGTQHF. In DNA form, the CDR3 reads TGTGCCAGCAGTCCGTCCTTTGGGACCCAGCATTTT.

The chain has TRBV27 and TRBJ1-1; 8 bases agree with TRBD1. The CDR3 is 15 residues long. After removal of 4 bases from V and 0 bases from J, the junction contained 4 bases not matched to a gene. Germline loops: CDR1 MNHEY, CDR2 SMNVEV (reference sequence). The CDR3 DNA reads TGTGCCAGCAGTTACGACAGGGGCATGAACACTGAAGCTTTCTTT. Amino acid sequence: CASSYDRGMNTEAFF.

About this clone itself: The junction does not match germline at one end; this may be a read error. The DNA of the CDR3 is TGTGCTAGCAGCCGAGACGAAGCGGGGGCATCTGGGGCCAACGTCCTGACTTTC. Translated: CASSRDEAGASGANVLTF. The rearrangement joins TRBV7-7 to TRBJ2-6; 8 bases fit TRBD2. This CDR3 comprises 18 residues. Per the germline V gene, CDR1 is SSHAT and CDR2 is FNYEAQ (reference sequence).

This chain joins TRBV5-1 and TRBJ1-1, with D possibly TRBD1 on 6 matching bases. Germline-derived CDR1 and CDR2 are SGHRS and YFSETQ. The ends were cut back, 1 base at V and 3 bases at J, with 7 bases in the middle. The CDR3 extends over 13 amino acids. The CDR3, as DNA: TGCGCCAGCAGCTTGAACAGGGACACTGAAGCTTTCTTT. This encodes CASSLNRDTEAFF.

V and J are TRBV6-5 and TRBJ1-6; no clear D. V shed 5 bases and J shed 6 bases, with 5 bases lying between them. The length of the CDR3 is 12 residues. CDR1 is MNHEY, CDR2 SVGAGI, per germline. The CDR3 region is CASSPLNSPLHF. As DNA, the CDR3 is TGTGCCAGCAGTCCCCTTAATTCACCCCTCCACTTT.

This clone was recorded a few times. The V call is TRBV6-5, the J call TRBJ1-4; D perhaps matches TRBD1 (5 bases). The CDR3 spans 11 residues. Germline loops: CDR1 MNHEY, CDR2 SVGAGI. V was shortened by 8 bases and J by 7 bases, with 8 bases between the two germline ends. DNA for the CDR3: TGTGCCAGCGCAGGGTTTGAAAAACTGTTTTTT. Protein sequence: CASAGFEKLFF.

The rearrangement joins TRBV20-1 to TRBJ2-3; D might be TRBD1 or TRBD2, each matching 6 bases. Trimming took off 3 bases at V and 4 bases at J, with 17 bases between the two ends. Per germline, CDR1 DFQATT and CDR2 SNEGSKA (reference sequence). This CDR3 comprises 15 residues. DNA of the CDR3: TGCAGTGCTAGTTCATGGGGGGCTGGGGCAGATACGCAGTATTTT. This gives the protein CSASSWGAGADTQYF.

The chain links TRBV29-1 to TRBJ2-7; D gene uncertain. This CDR3 has 12 residues. CDR1 SQVTM and CDR2 ANQGSEA come from the germline V gene. Trimming shortened V by 6 bases and J by 4 bases, and 13 bases separated the two germline ends. The CDR3 sequence is CSVRSGDYEQYF. The CDR3 coding sequence is TGCAGCGTCAGATCTGGCGATTACGAGCAGTACTTC.

The rearrangement uses TRBV27 and TRBJ1-5; 7 bases line up with TRBD1. The germline V gene has CDR1 MNHEY and CDR2 SMNVEV (reference sequence). The CDR3 is 15 amino acids. Trimming took 0 bases from V and 7 from J; bases not matched to a gene: 6. CDR3 in amino acids: CASSLSPGGGQPQHF. Written as DNA, the CDR3 is TGTGCCAGCAGTTTATCCCCAGGGGGGGGACAGCCCCAGCATTTT.

The CDR3 DNA reads as TGTGCAACCGCAGGGTATGAGCAGTTCTTC. Its translation: CATAGYEQFF. The chain has TRBV7-8 and TRBJ2-1; D perhaps matches TRBD1 (5 bases). The V gene's germline CDR1 is SGHVS and CDR2 FQNEAQ. The CDR3 covers 10 residues.

The V gene is TRBV2, the J gene TRBJ2-3; D might be TRBD1 (6 bases). Trimming removed 8 bases from V and 1 base from J, with 10 bases in between. The CDR3 is 13 residues long. Germline lookup yields CDR1 SNHLY and CDR2 FYNNEI. CDR3 loop: CASVEGGTDTQYF. In DNA, the CDR3 is TGTGCCAGCGTTGAGGGGGGCACAGATACGCAGTATTTT.

The CDR3 DNA follows: TGTGCCAGCAGCGCCTCCGACGCAGATACGCAGTATTTT. The encoded protein is CASSASDADTQYF. The chain couples TRBV7-8 to TRBJ2-3; D call uncertain. CDR1 and CDR2 from the germline V gene are SGHVS and FQNEAQ. V was clipped by 5 bases and J by 4 bases, with 10 bases between them. This CDR3 region has 13 residues.

This clone came up once. The chain has TRBV10-3 and TRBJ1-6, with D unclear. The CDR3 has 14 amino acids. V lost 6 bases and J 13 bases, leaving 19 bases between the germline ends. Germline assignment: CDR1 ENHRY and CDR2 SYGVKD. CDR3 sequence: CAISPRGGSSPLHF. Here the CDR3 DNA reads TGTGCCATCAGCCCCCGAGGTGGCTCCTCCCCCCTCCACTTT.

The chain joins TRBV6-5 to TRBJ1-5; TRBD1 is a possible D gene (6 bases). V was trimmed by 6 bases and J by 3 bases, leaving 12 bases between them. Per germline, CDR1 MNHEY and CDR2 SVGAGI. CDR3 length: 14 residues. In DNA, the CDR3 is TGTGCCAGCAGCCCGGACAGCACCAATCAGCCCCAGCATTTT. Residues: CASSPDSTNQPQHF.

This clone was detected only once. The genes are TRBV14 and TRBJ2-2; maybe TRBD2 (6 bases). Germline CDR1 is SGHDN and CDR2 is FVKESK. This CDR3 has 16 residues. V shed 4 bases and J shed 3 bases, with 15 bases lying between them. In nucleotides, the CDR3 is TGTGCCAGCAGCCTATACCCCGGAGGGGACACCGGGGAGCTGTTTTTT. It translates to CASSLYPGGDTGELFF.

The DNA of the CDR3 is TGTGCCAGCAGGAATTTACAGGCCGGACGGGAAGCTTTCTTT. This translates into CASRNLQAGREAFF. V usage is TRBV11-2 and J usage is TRBJ1-1, with D maybe TRBD1 (5 bases). Germline CDR1 reads SGHAT; CDR2 reads FQNNGV. V was trimmed by 6 bases and J by 8 bases, leaving 19 bases between them. The CDR3 has 14 residues.

This chain links TRBV4-1 with TRBJ2-7, with TRBD2 matching over 9 bases. Germline CDR1 MGHRA, CDR2 YSYEKL. The trim removed 0 bases at V and 1 base at J, leaving 4 bases unmatched. The CDR3 spans 16 residues. The CDR3 sequence is CASSQERGGKSYEQYF. In DNA, the CDR3 is TGCGCCAGCAGCCAAGAGCGGGGGGGGAAGTCCTACGAGCAGTACTTC.